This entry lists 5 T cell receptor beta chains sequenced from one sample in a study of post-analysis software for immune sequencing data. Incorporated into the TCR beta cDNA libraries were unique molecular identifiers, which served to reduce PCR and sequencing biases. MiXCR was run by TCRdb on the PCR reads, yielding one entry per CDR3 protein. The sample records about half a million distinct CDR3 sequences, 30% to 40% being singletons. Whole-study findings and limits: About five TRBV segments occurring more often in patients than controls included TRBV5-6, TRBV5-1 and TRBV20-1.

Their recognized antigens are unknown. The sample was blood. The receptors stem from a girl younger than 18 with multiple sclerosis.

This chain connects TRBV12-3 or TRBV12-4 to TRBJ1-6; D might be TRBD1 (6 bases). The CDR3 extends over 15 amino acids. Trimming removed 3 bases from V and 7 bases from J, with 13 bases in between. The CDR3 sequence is CASSFSRGSNSPLHF. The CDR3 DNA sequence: TGTGCCAGCAGTTTTTCCAGGGGCAGCAATTCACCCCTCCACTTT.

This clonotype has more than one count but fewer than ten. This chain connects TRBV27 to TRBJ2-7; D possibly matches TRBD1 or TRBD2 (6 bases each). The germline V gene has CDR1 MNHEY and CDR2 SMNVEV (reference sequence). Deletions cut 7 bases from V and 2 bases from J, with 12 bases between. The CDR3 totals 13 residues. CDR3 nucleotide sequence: TGTGCCAGCACGGGGGCTTCTACCTACGAGCAGTACTTC. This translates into CASTGASTYEQYF.

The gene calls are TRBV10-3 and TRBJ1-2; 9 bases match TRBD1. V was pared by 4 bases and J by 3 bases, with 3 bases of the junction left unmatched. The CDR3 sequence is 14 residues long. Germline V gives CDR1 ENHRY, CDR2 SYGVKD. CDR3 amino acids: CAISGTGEHYGYTF. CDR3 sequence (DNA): TGTGCCATCAGTGGGACAGGGGAGCACTATGGCTACACCTTC.

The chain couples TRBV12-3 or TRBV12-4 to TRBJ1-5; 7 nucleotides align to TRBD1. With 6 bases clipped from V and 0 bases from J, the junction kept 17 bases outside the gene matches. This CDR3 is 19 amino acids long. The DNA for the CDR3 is TGTGCCAGCAGCAAACCACCCCAGGACAGGCAGATTAGCAATCAGCCCCAGCATTTT. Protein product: CASSKPPQDRQISNQPQHF.

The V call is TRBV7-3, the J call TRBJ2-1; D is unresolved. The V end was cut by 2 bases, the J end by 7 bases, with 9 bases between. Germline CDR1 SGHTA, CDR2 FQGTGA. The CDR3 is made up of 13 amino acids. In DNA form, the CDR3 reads TGTGCCAGCAGCTTATCGGACGGGAATGAGCAGTTCTTC. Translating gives CASSLSDGNEQFF.